This TCR beta chain was documented in a study of breast tumors, draining lymph nodes, adjacent tissues. TCRdb passed the multiplex PCR reads through MiXCR, listing each CDR3 protein once. The table shows about 130,000 distinct CDR3 sequences, with around 20% occurring only once. The sample holds many counts of this clonotype. Its matching antigen is unknown. The lymph nodes were axillary draining lymph nodes from breast cancer patients. Study conclusions and caveats: Tumor repertoires ranked between lymph nodes and nontumor tissue in diversity, with V and J gene preferences.

Material: axillary lymph node tissue. The receptor was isolated from a female donor with breast cancer. Some clones in this sample may be carry-over from other donors' samples.

CDR3 protein: CASDRTGTGAQYF. The DNA for the CDR3 is TGTGCCAGCGACAGAACCGGGACAGGGGCACAGTATTTT. The chain uses TRBV18 and TRBJ2-3; 10 bases align to TRBD1. This CDR3 is 13 amino acids long. Germline lookup yields CDR1 KGHSH and CDR2 LQKENI. The trim removed 8 bases at V and 12 bases at J, leaving 11 bases unmatched.